These 6 T cell receptor beta chains originate from one sample sequenced in a study of vaccination and CD4 T cells after COVID-19. Treatment reported: roughly ten-day PBMC culture with coronavirus spike peptide pools or control peptides (ViraFEST assay). Cultured CD4+ T-cell DNA underwent Oncomine TCR Beta short-read sequencing. TCRdb re-called the PCR reads through MiXCR, storing one row per CDR3 protein. The table records approximately 23,000 distinct CDR3 sequences, around half of them present only once. No antigens are known for them. The sample consisted of CD4+ T cells from blood, cultured in vitro, taken before SARS-CoV-2 vaccination. These receptors were taken from a human donor who received a COVID-19 vaccine.

This chain joins TRBV6-1 and TRBJ1-6; D is undetermined. Between the trimmed V and J ends, which lost 6 bases and 2 bases, there was a span of 14 bases. The germline V gene has CDR1 MNHNS and CDR2 SASEGT. The CDR3 length is 16 residues. CDR3 loop: CASSWGSPTYNSPLHF. The CDR3 DNA sequence: TGTGCCAGCAGCTGGGGTAGCCCGACCTATAATTCACCCCTCCACTTT.

This clonotype was counted only a few times. The chain carries TRBV12-3 or TRBV12-4 and TRBJ2-5, with D possibly matching TRBD1 (6 bases). CDR3 length equals 15 residues. V lost 6 bases to trimming and J lost 4 bases, with 18 bases between them. The CDR3 sequence: CASRRNREGRETQYF. The CDR3 DNA follows: TGTGCCAGCAGACGAAACAGGGAAGGGAGAGAGACCCAGTACTTC.

V and J are TRBV30 and TRBJ1-2, with 7 positions matching TRBD1. Germline lookup yields CDR1 GTSNPN and CDR2 SVGIG (reference sequence). V was clipped by 2 bases and J by 8 bases; unmatched bases: 8. The CDR3 runs to 13 residues. The CDR3, as DNA: TGTGCCTGGAGTCCGCAGGGGGTGGAAGGCTACACCTTC. Its translation: CAWSPQGVEGYTF.

The chain uses TRBV21-1 and TRBJ2-3; the tabulated D call, TRBD1, remains unverified against the DNA. TRBV21-1 is a listed pseudogene. The CDR3 length is 20 residues. The CDR3 DNA reads TGTGCCAGCAGCTTTCTGGACAGGGGACGATCCTCGGCTAGCACAGATACGCAGTATTTT. Residues: CASSFLDRGRSSASTDTQYF.

This clonotype turned up a few times. V and J are TRBV20-1 and TRBJ2-2, with D tentatively TRBD1 or TRBD2 (7 bases each). There are 13 residues in the CDR3. V gave up 6 bases and J gave up 5 bases, with 13 bases separating them. The germline V gene has CDR1 DFQATT and CDR2 SNEGSKA (reference sequence). Here the CDR3 reads CSADREGTGELFF. In DNA, the CDR3 is TGCAGTGCCGACAGGGAGGGGACCGGGGAGCTGTTTTTT.

In this sample, this clonotype turned up a few times. The V and J genes are TRBV20-1 and TRBJ2-2, with 10 positions matching TRBD2. Germline V gene sequence: CDR1 DFQATT, CDR2 SNEGSKA (reference sequence). V was pared by 2 bases and J by 1 base, with 10 bases of the junction left unmatched. The CDR3 length is 18 residues. The CDR3 protein is CSARRVLAGALNTGELFF. CDR3 bases: TGCAGTGCTAGAAGGGTGCTAGCGGGGGCTCTGAACACCGGGGAGCTGTTTTTT.